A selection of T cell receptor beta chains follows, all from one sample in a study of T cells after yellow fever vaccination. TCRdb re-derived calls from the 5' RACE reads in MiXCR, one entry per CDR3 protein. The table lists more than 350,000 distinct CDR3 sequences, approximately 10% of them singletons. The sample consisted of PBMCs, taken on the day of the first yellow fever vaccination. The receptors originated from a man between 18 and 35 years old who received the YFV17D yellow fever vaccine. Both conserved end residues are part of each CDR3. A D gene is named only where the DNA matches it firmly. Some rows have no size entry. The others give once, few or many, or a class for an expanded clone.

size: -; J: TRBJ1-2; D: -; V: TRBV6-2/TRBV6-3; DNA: TGTGCCAGCAAACAAGGCCCTAACTATGGCTACACCTTC; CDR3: CASKQGPNYGYTF
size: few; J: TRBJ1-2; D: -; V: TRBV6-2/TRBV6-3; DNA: TGTGCCAGCAGTTACGTTCAGGACCTCTATGGCTACACCTTC; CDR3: CASSYVQDLYGYTF
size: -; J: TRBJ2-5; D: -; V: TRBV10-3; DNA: TGTGCCATCACGGGGGCTGGAGAGACCCAGTACTTC; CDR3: CAITGAGETQYF
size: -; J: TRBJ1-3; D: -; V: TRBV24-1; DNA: TGTGCCACCAGTGATTCCCCAGTCGCCGCAAACCTCTCTGGAAACACCATATATTTT; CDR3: CATSDSPVAANLSGNTIYF
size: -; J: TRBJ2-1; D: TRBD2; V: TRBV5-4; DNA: TGTGCCAGCAGCTTGGCCGTCGGGGGGGGGGTTGCTGAGCAGTTCTTC; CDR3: CASSLAVGGGVAEQFF
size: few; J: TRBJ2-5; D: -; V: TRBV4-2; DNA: TGTGCCAGCAGCCAACGCATCCCTTTTCAGGGGACCCAGTACTTC; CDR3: CASSQRIPFQGTQYF
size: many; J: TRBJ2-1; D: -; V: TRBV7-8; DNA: TGTGCCAGCAGCTTAGGGTACACTACTTCTCAGGGGAATGAGCAGTTCTTC; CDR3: CASSLGYTTSQGNEQFF
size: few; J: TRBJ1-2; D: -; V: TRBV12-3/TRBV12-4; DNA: TGTGCCAGCAGTTCCATAATGGGCATCTATGGCTACACCTTC; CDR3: CASSSIMGIYGYTF
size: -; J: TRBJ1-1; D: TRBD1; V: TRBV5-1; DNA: TGCGCCAGCAGCTTGAAGGGACAGCAGACTGAAGCTTTCTTT; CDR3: CASSLKGQQTEAFF
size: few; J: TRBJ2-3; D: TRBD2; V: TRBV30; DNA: TGTGCCTGGAGTTTCGGGGGGGACACAGATACGCAGTATTTT; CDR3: CAWSFGGDTDTQYF
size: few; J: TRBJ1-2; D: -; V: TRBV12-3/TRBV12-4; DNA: TGTGCCAGCAGTTCGATAGGGGTTTACGGCTACACCTTC; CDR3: CASSSIGVYGYTF